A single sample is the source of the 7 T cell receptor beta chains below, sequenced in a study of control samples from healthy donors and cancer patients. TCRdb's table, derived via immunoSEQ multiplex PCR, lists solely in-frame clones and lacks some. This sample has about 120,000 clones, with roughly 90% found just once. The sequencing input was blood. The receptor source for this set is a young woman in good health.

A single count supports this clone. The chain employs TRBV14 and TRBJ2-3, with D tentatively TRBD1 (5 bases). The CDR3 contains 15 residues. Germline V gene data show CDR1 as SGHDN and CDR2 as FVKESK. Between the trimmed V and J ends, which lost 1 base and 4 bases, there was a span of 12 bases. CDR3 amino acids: CASSQGIRASDTQYF. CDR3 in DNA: TGTGCCAGCAGCCAAGGGATCAGGGCGTCAGATACGCAGTATTTT.

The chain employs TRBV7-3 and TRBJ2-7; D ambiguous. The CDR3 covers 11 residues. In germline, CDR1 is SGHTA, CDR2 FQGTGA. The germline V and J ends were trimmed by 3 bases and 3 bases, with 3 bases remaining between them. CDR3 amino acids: CASSFSYEQYF. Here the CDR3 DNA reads TGTGCCAGCAGCTTTAGCTACGAGCAGTACTTC.

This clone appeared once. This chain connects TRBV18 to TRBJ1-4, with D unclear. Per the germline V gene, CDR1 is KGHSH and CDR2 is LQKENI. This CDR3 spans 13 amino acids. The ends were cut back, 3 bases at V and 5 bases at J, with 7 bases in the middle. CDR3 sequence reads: CASSPRENEKLFF. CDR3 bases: TGTGCCAGCTCACCGAGGGAAAATGAAAAACTGTTTTTT.

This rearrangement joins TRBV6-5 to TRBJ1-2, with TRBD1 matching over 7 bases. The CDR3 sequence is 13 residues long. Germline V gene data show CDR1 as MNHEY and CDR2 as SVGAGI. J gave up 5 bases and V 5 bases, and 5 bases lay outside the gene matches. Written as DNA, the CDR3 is TGTGCCAGCAGTACCGGGACAGAGTATGGCTACACCTTC. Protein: CASSTGTEYGYTF.

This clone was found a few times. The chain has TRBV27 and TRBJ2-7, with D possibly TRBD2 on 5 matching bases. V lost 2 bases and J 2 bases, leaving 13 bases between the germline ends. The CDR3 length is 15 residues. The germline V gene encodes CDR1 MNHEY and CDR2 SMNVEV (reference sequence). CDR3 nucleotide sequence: TGTGCCAGCAGTTTAAGTGGGAGCACAACCTACGAGCAGTACTTC. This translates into CASSLSGSTTYEQYF.

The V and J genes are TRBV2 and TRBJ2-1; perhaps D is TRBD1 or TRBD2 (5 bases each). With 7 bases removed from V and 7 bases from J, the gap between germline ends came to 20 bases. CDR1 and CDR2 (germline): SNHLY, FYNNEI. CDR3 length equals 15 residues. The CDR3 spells CASTGSTDPQNEQFF. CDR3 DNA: TGTGCCAGCACAGGGAGCACAGATCCTCAAAATGAGCAGTTCTTC.

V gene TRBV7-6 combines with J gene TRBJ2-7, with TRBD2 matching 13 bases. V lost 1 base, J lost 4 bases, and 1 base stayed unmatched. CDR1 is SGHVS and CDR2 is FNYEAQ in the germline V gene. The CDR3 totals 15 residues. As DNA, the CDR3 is TGTGCCAGCAGCTTAGGGACTAGCGGGAGATACGAGCAGTACTTC. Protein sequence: CASSLGTSGRYEQYF.